This TCR beta chain is from a study of blood T cell repertoires in COVID-19. Per the original data handling: Nucleated cell counts were estimated from reference gene primer amplification. Sequenced by immunoSEQ multiplex PCR; TCRdb stores in-frame clones only, minus some. From that table come the V and J calls and clone size; the DNA was used to work out D and trimming. The sample yields 100,000 to 150,000 clones, 86% seen once. In germline, CDR1 is MGHRA, CDR2 YSYEKL. V gave up 0 bases and J gave up 2 bases; unmatched junction bases: 12. This CDR3 is built from 18 residues. This TCR derives from a human donor in a cohort sampled during active COVID-19. The sequenced sample consisted of peripheral blood. The chain combines TRBV4-1 with TRBJ2-5; 7 bases align to TRBD1. CDR3 residues: CASSQEGSGKGAQETQYF. Here the CDR3 DNA reads TGCGCCAGCAGCCAAGAGGGTTCTGGGAAGGGGGCACAAGAGACCCAGTACTTC.